This TCR beta chain was sequenced for a study of T cell changes during pregnancy in multiple sclerosis. The protocol was immunoSEQ multiplex PCR, while the TCRdb copy is restricted to in-frame clones and leaves out a portion. The top ten clones hold approximately 0.67% of a sample with roughly 38,000 clones, under 95% of them seen once. CDR3 length equals 13 residues. Germline CDR1 and CDR2: MDHEN and SYDVKM. The chain employs TRBV28 and TRBJ2-5, with TRBD1 as a possible D gene (5 bases). The J call may be faulty, since TRBJ2-7 better matches the DNA end. Source: CD4+ T cells from peripheral blood mononuclear cells, taken in the second trimester of pregnancy. This TCR was sampled from a female donor in good health, enrolled as a control in a pregnancy study. The CDR3 coding sequence is TGTGCCAGCTGGGGCCAGTCGACCTACGAGCAGTACTTC. It is translated as CASWGQSTYEQYF.